This TCR beta chain was captured by sequencing in a study of molecular identifiers for immune sequencing clone quantification. Study findings and constraints: Barcode collisions between identical TCR molecules could shrink estimates of highly expanded clone sizes. Spiked Jurkat TCR RNA from one cell was reportedly detectable among over 800,000 naive cells.

This clonotype was picked up many times. Antigen specificity is unknown. CDR1 and CDR2 (germline): LGHNA, YNFKEQ. This CDR3 has 16 residues. V lost 0 bases, J lost 0 bases, and 4 bases stayed unmatched. TCRdb ran MiXCR on the PCR reads and lists one entry per CDR3 protein. The sample yields about 500,000 distinct CDR3 sequences, over 20% seen once. V usage is TRBV4-2 and J usage is TRBJ1-1, with 7 bases that match TRBD1. This receptor was taken from a human donor in good health. Some libraries in this study had Jurkat cell RNA spiked in. Sequencing was done on a sample of naive CD8+ T cells from blood, with Jurkat cell RNA spiked in. Subset given: FACS-sorted CD8+CD4-CCR7+CD45RA+ naive T cells. The CDR3 bases are TGTGCCAGCAGCCAAGAGACAGGGACTCTGAACACTGAAGCTTTCTTT. Encoded protein: CASSQETGTLNTEAFF.